Listed here are 14 T cell receptor beta chains from one sample, sequenced in a study of T cells in Graves' hyperthyroidism and ophthalmopathy. Amplification of TCR beta CDR3 regions was performed using RNA transcripts as template. An initial round of RT-PCR targeting the TCR CDR3 relied on the HTBI primer set. TCRdb analysed the multiplex PCR reads with MiXCR anew, one entry per CDR3 protein. The sample lists roughly 400,000 distinct CDR3 sequences, around 14% occurring once. Sequenced material: blood. Receptors originate from a woman under 30 with Graves' hyperthyroidism that later progressed to Graves' ophthalmopathy.

The chain employs TRBV20-1 and TRBJ2-2; D ambiguous. Germline V gene sequence: CDR1 DFQATT, CDR2 SNEGSKA (reference sequence). The CDR3 contains 13 residues. V was cut by 0 bases and J by 5 bases, with 7 bases left in between. This CDR3 reads CSARDLRTGELFF. As DNA, the CDR3 is TGCAGTGCTAGAGATCTTCGGACCGGGGAGCTGTTTTTT.

A word on this clonotype: A read error may account for a junction end that differs from germline. This chain connects TRBV7-9 to TRBJ1-4, with TRBD1 matching over 7 bases. This CDR3 has 12 residues. Germline V gene lookup returns CDR1 SEHNR and CDR2 FQNEAQ (reference sequence). The CDR3: CASSPPTGELYF. CDR3 in DNA: TGTGCCAGCAGCCCCCCCACAGGGGAACTGTATTTT.

Ten or more counts support this clonotype. This chain uses TRBV20-1 with TRBJ2-3; D call uncertain. The CDR3 totals 11 residues. The germline CDR1 and CDR2 sequences are DFQATT and SNEGSKA (reference sequence). Trimming cost V 7 bases and J 0 bases, with 5 bases left between them. The CDR3 spells CSVFSTDTQYF. The CDR3 region has the DNA TGCAGTGTGTTTAGCACAGATACGCAGTATTTT.

Ten or more counts support this clonotype. J is TRBJ2-1 and V is TRBV27; D is undetermined. CDR3 size: 15 residues. V shed 1 base and J shed 5 bases, with 12 bases lying between them. Germline V gene sequence: CDR1 MNHEY, CDR2 SMNVEV (reference sequence). The CDR3 DNA reads TGTGCCAGCAGTTTATATGGAGCCGTGCACAATGAGCAGTTCTTC. Translated, it gives CASSLYGAVHNEQFF.

This clonotype was counted many times. This sequence joins TRBV20-1 and TRBJ2-3, with D possibly being TRBD1 or TRBD2 (5 bases each). Germline CDR1 and CDR2: DFQATT and SNEGSKA (reference sequence). Trimming removed 7 bases from V and 4 bases from J, with 12 bases in between. The CDR3 runs 12 residues. CDR3 residues: CSVLRGPDTQYF. The CDR3 DNA follows: TGCAGTGTACTACGGGGACCAGATACGCAGTATTTT.

This clonotype was observed at least ten times. The chain has TRBV20-1 and TRBJ2-1; 14 bases align to TRBD2. With V trimmed by 4 bases and J by 10 bases, 9 bases remained unmatched. CDR1 and CDR2 (germline): DFQATT, SNEGSKA (reference sequence). The CDR3 contains 15 residues. The CDR3 DNA is TGCAGTGCTACGCCGGGACTAGCGGGAGTTGGGGAGCAGTTCTTC. This translates into CSATPGLAGVGEQFF.

The V gene is TRBV6-5, the J gene TRBJ2-2, with TRBD1 matching 7 bases. Trimming took 0 bases from V and 5 from J; bases not matched to a gene: 3. CDR3 length: 15 residues. Germline V gives CDR1 MNHEY, CDR2 SVGAGI. The CDR3 coding sequence is TGTGCCAGCAGTTACTCTACGACAGGGACCGGGGAGCTGTTTTTT. Amino acid sequence: CASSYSTTGTGELFF.

Ten or more counts support this clonotype. This chain uses TRBV6-2 or TRBV6-3 with TRBJ1-2, with D maybe TRBD1 (5 bases). The germline V gene has CDR1 MNHEY and CDR2 SVGEGT. Trimming cost V 7 bases and J 4 bases, with 19 bases left between them. The CDR3 is 15 residues long. This CDR3 is CASTSSGDLPYGYTF. CDR3 nucleotides: TGTGCCAGCACGTCCTCCGGGGACTTGCCCTATGGCTACACCTTC.

This clonotype was detected many times. This chain connects TRBV7-2 to TRBJ2-1; TRBD2 matches at 8 bases. The CDR3 contains 13 residues. Per germline, CDR1 SGHTA and CDR2 FQGNSA. V shed 5 bases and J 7 bases; nucleotides not matched to a gene: 4. CDR3 coding DNA: TGTGCCAGCAGCATTAGCGGGATTAATGAGCAGTTCTTC. Amino acids: CASSISGINEQFF.

V is TRBV20-1 and J is TRBJ2-1; D not resolved. With 8 bases removed from V and 2 bases from J, the gap between germline ends came to 10 bases. The CDR3 consists of 12 residues. CDR1 DFQATT and CDR2 SNEGSKA come from the germline V gene (reference sequence). Written as DNA, the CDR3 is TGCAGTAAGGGATCTCCCTACAATGAGCAGTTCTTC. Amino acids: CSKGSPYNEQFF.

This chain links TRBV12-3 or TRBV12-4 with TRBJ2-4; 8 positions match TRBD2. CDR3 size: 17 residues. The junction had 11 bases not matched to a gene; V was cut back by 5 bases and J by 2 bases. The CDR3 spells CASSPSGGHGSKNIQYF. DNA for the CDR3: TGTGCCAGCAGTCCTTCGGGGGGGCACGGGTCCAAAAACATTCAGTACTTC.

This clonotype has only a few counts. The chain has TRBV4-2 and TRBJ2-3; D may be TRBD2 (5 bases). The CDR3 extends over 16 amino acids. Germline loops: CDR1 LGHNA, CDR2 YNFKEQ. Trimming left V 0 bases short and J 0 bases short, with 10 bases between. In DNA, the CDR3 is TGTGCCAGCAGCCAAGAAGCAGGAGGAAGCACAGATACGCAGTATTTT. It yields the protein CASSQEAGGSTDTQYF.

This clonotype occurred a few times. The J gene is TRBJ2-2, the V gene TRBV5-6; TRBD2 matches at 10 bases. V lost 3 bases and J lost 3; bases outside the gene matches: 17. Germline CDR1 SGHDT, CDR2 YYEEEE. The CDR3 spans 20 residues. CDR3 DNA sequence: TGTGCCAGCAGCTCCCTACTAGCGGGGAGGATGGGATTTGACACCGGGGAGCTGTTTTTT. This gives the protein CASSSLLAGRMGFDTGELFF.

The chain joins TRBV12-3 or TRBV12-4 to TRBJ2-7; 11 nucleotides align to TRBD2. CDR3 length: 21 residues. V dropped 6 bases and J dropped 7; count of bases not matched to a gene: 29. In DNA, the CDR3 is TGTGCCAGCAGGGCGGGGACAGGGCGGACTAGCGGGTCATCCGGAGTGGGTGAGCAGTACTTC. This sequence encodes CASRAGTGRTSGSSGVGEQYF.